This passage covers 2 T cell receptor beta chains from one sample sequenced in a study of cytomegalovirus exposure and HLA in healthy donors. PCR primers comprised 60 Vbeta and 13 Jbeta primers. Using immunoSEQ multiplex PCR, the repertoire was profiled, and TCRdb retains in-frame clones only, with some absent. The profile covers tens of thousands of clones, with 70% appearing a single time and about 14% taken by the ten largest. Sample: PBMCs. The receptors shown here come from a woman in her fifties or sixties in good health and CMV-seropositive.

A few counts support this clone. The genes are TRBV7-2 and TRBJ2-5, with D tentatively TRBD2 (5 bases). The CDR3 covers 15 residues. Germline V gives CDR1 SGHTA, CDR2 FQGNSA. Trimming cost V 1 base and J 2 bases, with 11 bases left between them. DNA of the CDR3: TGTGCCAGCAGCTTAGACCCCAGCGGACAAGAGACCCAGTACTTC. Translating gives CASSLDPSGQETQYF.

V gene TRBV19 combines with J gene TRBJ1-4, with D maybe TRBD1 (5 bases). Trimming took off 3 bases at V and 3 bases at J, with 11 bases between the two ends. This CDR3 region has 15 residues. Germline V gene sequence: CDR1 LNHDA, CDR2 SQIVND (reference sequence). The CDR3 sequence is CASSIGGVANEKLFF. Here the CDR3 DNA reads TGTGCCAGTAGTATTGGAGGGGTGGCTAATGAAAAACTGTTTTTT. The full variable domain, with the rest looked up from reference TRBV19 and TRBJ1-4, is DGGITQSPKYLFRKEGQNVTLSCEQNLNHDAMYWYRQDPGQGLRLIYYSQIVNDFQKGDIAEGYSVSREKKESFPLTVTSAQKNPTAFYLCASSIGGVANEKLFFGSGTQLSVL.